This is a list of T cell receptor beta chains from one sample in a study of blood T cell repertoires in COVID-19. Assay: immunoSEQ multiplex PCR; the TCRdb copy retains only in-frame clones and omits some. Counted here are over 20,000 clones, about 72% occurring once; the ten biggest clones make up approximately 45%. Sequenced input: peripheral blood. Source of these receptors: a woman of 80 years or more with acute or convalescent COVID-19. CDR3s include the opening cysteine and the closing phenylalanine or tryptophan. Each record gives: V gene, D gene, J gene, clone size, CDR3 protein, CDR3 DNA. D genes are given only for firm matches. Clone size is shown for a subset of rows, as once, few, many or a class of expanded clone.

v_call: TRBV11-2
d_call: .
j_call: TRBJ2-5
clone_size: few
cdr3_aa: CASSSQGGDRETQYF
cdr3_nt: TGTGCCAGCAGCTCCCAGGGAGGTGATAGGGAGACCCAGTACTTC

v_call: TRBV5-4
d_call: TRBD1
j_call: TRBJ1-1
clone_size: .
cdr3_aa: CASSPGQGVTEAFF
cdr3_nt: TGTGCCAGCAGCCCCGGACAGGGAGTCACTGAAGCTTTCTTT

v_call: TRBV29-1
d_call: TRBD2
j_call: TRBJ2-4
clone_size: .
cdr3_aa: CSVSASRGDIQYF
cdr3_nt: TGCAGCGTTTCGGCTAGCCGGGGGGACATTCAGTACTTC

v_call: TRBV7-9
d_call: .
j_call: TRBJ2-7
clone_size: .
cdr3_aa: CASSSDSRWQYF
cdr3_nt: TGTGCCAGCAGCTCGGACAGCCGTTGGCAGTACTTC

v_call: TRBV4-1
d_call: TRBD1
j_call: TRBJ1-2
clone_size: .
cdr3_aa: CASSSPTRQGGYGYTF
cdr3_nt: TGCGCCAGCAGCTCGCCAACCAGACAGGGGGGCTATGGCTACACCTTC

v_call: TRBV29-1
d_call: .
j_call: TRBJ1-1
clone_size: .
cdr3_aa: CSVSWGGTEAFF
cdr3_nt: TGCAGCGTTTCATGGGGGGGCACTGAAGCTTTCTTT

v_call: TRBV30
d_call: TRBD1
j_call: TRBJ1-4
clone_size: .
cdr3_aa: CAWKPYRDRVALGEKLFF
cdr3_nt: TGTGCCTGGAAACCCTACCGGGACAGGGTAGCACTCGGTGAAAAACTGTTTTTT

v_call: TRBV28
d_call: .
j_call: TRBJ1-2
clone_size: .
cdr3_aa: CASSYPGLYGYTF
cdr3_nt: TGTGCCAGCAGTTACCCCGGACTCTATGGCTACACCTTC

v_call: TRBV19
d_call: TRBD1
j_call: TRBJ1-1
clone_size: medium-sized
cdr3_aa: CASRNRGNTEAFF
cdr3_nt: TGTGCCAGTAGAAACAGGGGGAACACTGAAGCTTTCTTT

v_call: TRBV30
d_call: TRBD1
j_call: TRBJ2-1
clone_size: .
cdr3_aa: CAWSVHWDRVDNEQFF
cdr3_nt: TGTGCCTGGAGCGTACATTGGGACAGGGTGGACAATGAGCAGTTCTTC

v_call: TRBV5-1
d_call: TRBD1
j_call: TRBJ1-1
clone_size: once
cdr3_aa: CASSLDRGHTEAFF
cdr3_nt: TGCGCCAGCAGCTTAGACAGGGGTCACACTGAAGCTTTCTTT

v_call: TRBV10-3
d_call: .
j_call: TRBJ2-1
clone_size: .
cdr3_aa: CATRQLAMDEQFF
cdr3_nt: TGTGCCACCCGCCAGCTAGCGATGGATGAGCAGTTCTTC

v_call: TRBV5-1
d_call: .
j_call: TRBJ1-1
clone_size: .
cdr3_aa: CASSLGGSTEAFF
cdr3_nt: TGCGCCAGCAGCTTGGGAGGGAGCACTGAAGCTTTCTTT

v_call: TRBV6-1
d_call: .
j_call: TRBJ1-3
clone_size: .
cdr3_aa: CASSEGGLLSGNTIYF
cdr3_nt: TGTGCCAGCAGTGAAGGGGGACTACTCTCTGGAAACACCATATATTTT

v_call: TRBV7-9
d_call: TRBD1
j_call: TRBJ1-4
clone_size: once
cdr3_aa: CASSSRGGMSEKLFF
cdr3_nt: TGTGCCAGCAGCTCGAGAGGGGGCATGAGTGAAAAACTGTTTTTT

v_call: TRBV7-8
d_call: .
j_call: TRBJ2-7
clone_size: .
cdr3_aa: CASSLDRSSYEQYF
cdr3_nt: TGTGCCAGCAGCTTAGATCGGAGCTCCTACGAGCAGTACTTC

v_call: TRBV5-1
d_call: TRBD2
j_call: TRBJ2-1
clone_size: .
cdr3_aa: CASSLGTRTRNEQFF
cdr3_nt: TGCGCCAGCAGCTTGGGGACTAGAACAAGGAATGAGCAGTTCTTC

v_call: TRBV7-9
d_call: .
j_call: TRBJ1-4
clone_size: .
cdr3_aa: CASSIQTNEKLFF
cdr3_nt: TGTGCCAGCAGCATCCAAACTAATGAAAAACTGTTTTTT

v_call: TRBV30
d_call: .
j_call: TRBJ1-3
clone_size: .
cdr3_aa: CAWSARQLSGNTIYF
cdr3_nt: TGTGCCTGGAGTGCTCGACAGCTCTCTGGAAACACCATATATTTT

v_call: TRBV30
d_call: .
j_call: TRBJ1-3
clone_size: .
cdr3_aa: CAWSFGQAGNTIYF
cdr3_nt: TGTGCCTGGAGCTTCGGTCAGGCTGGAAACACCATATATTTT

v_call: TRBV3-1/TRBV3-2
d_call: .
j_call: TRBJ1-2
clone_size: .
cdr3_aa: CASSQMPGEGYTF
cdr3_nt: TGTGCCAGCAGCCAAATGCCAGGGGAGGGCTACACCTTC

v_call: TRBV5-1
d_call: .
j_call: TRBJ2-1
clone_size: many
cdr3_aa: CASSLVGGDRYGNNEQFF
cdr3_nt: TGCGCCAGCAGCTTGGTAGGGGGGGACAGGTACGGGAACAATGAGCAGTTCTTC

v_call: TRBV9
d_call: TRBD1
j_call: TRBJ2-7
clone_size: .
cdr3_aa: CASSATGGNEDEQYF
cdr3_nt: TGTGCCAGCAGCGCGACAGGGGGCAACGAAGACGAGCAGTACTTC

v_call: TRBV10-3
d_call: .
j_call: TRBJ1-1
clone_size: .
cdr3_aa: CAIRRDTEAFF
cdr3_nt: TGTGCCATCAGGCGGGATACTGAAGCTTTCTTT

v_call: TRBV7-2
d_call: .
j_call: TRBJ2-7
clone_size: .
cdr3_aa: CASSRAYEQYF
cdr3_nt: TGTGCCAGCAGTCGGGCCTACGAGCAGTACTTC

v_call: TRBV2
d_call: TRBD1
j_call: TRBJ2-1
clone_size: .
cdr3_aa: CASTQTGSTYNEQFF
cdr3_nt: TGTGCCAGCACCCAGACAGGGAGCACCTACAATGAGCAGTTCTTC

v_call: TRBV18
d_call: TRBD1
j_call: TRBJ1-6
clone_size: .
cdr3_aa: CASSPDRGPSPLHF
cdr3_nt: TGTGCCAGCTCACCGGACAGGGGGCCCTCACCCCTCCACTTT

v_call: TRBV3-1/TRBV3-2
d_call: TRBD1
j_call: TRBJ1-6
clone_size: .
cdr3_aa: CASSRGQGNSPLHF
cdr3_nt: TGTGCCAGCAGCCGAGGACAGGGGAATTCACCCCTCCACTTT

v_call: TRBV21-1
d_call: .
j_call: TRBJ1-5
clone_size: .
cdr3_aa: CASSNRKGSYSNQPQHF
cdr3_nt: TGTGCCAGCAGCAACCGGAAGGGGTCGTATAGCAATCAGCCCCAGCATTTT

v_call: TRBV28
d_call: TRBD1
j_call: TRBJ1-6
clone_size: few
cdr3_aa: CASSSTGDNSPLHF
cdr3_nt: TGTGCCAGCAGTTCGACAGGGGACAATTCACCCCTCCACTTT

v_call: TRBV19
d_call: .
j_call: TRBJ1-1
clone_size: .
cdr3_aa: CASSIFGSENTEAFF
cdr3_nt: TGTGCCAGTAGTATCTTCGGGTCGGAGAACACTGAAGCTTTCTTT

v_call: TRBV27
d_call: TRBD2
j_call: TRBJ2-1
clone_size: .
cdr3_aa: CASNTLGSGSSYNEQFF
cdr3_nt: TGTGCCAGCAATACTTTGGGTAGCGGGAGCTCCTACAATGAGCAGTTCTTC

v_call: TRBV7-6
d_call: TRBD1
j_call: TRBJ2-2
clone_size: .
cdr3_aa: CASSSGQGASTGELFF
cdr3_nt: TGTGCCAGCAGCTCAGGACAGGGGGCGAGCACCGGGGAGCTGTTTTTT

v_call: TRBV2
d_call: .
j_call: TRBJ1-2
clone_size: .
cdr3_aa: CASSDTNYGYTF
cdr3_nt: TGTGCCAGCAGTGACACTAACTATGGCTACACCTTC

v_call: TRBV24-1
d_call: TRBD2
j_call: TRBJ2-3
clone_size: .
cdr3_aa: CATSDLRASGVFTDTQYF
cdr3_nt: TGTGCCACCAGTGATTTGCGGGCCAGCGGGGTATTCACAGATACGCAGTATTTT

v_call: TRBV9
d_call: .
j_call: TRBJ2-5
clone_size: .
cdr3_aa: CASSAGPHSRETQYF
cdr3_nt: TGTGCCAGCAGCGCAGGGCCCCACAGCAGGGAGACCCAGTACTTC

v_call: TRBV2
d_call: .
j_call: TRBJ1-6
clone_size: .
cdr3_aa: CASSVAGTNNSPLHF
cdr3_nt: TGTGCCAGCAGTGTGGCCGGGACAAATAATTCACCCCTCCACTTT

v_call: TRBV7-2
d_call: .
j_call: TRBJ1-6
clone_size: few
cdr3_aa: CASSSSGNNSPLHF
cdr3_nt: TGTGCCAGCAGCTCCTCGGGGAATAATTCACCCCTCCACTTT

v_call: TRBV19
d_call: TRBD1
j_call: TRBJ1-2
clone_size: .
cdr3_aa: CASSPGTGDYGYTF
cdr3_nt: TGTGCCAGTAGTCCCGGGACAGGGGACTATGGCTACACCTTC

v_call: TRBV4-1
d_call: TRBD1
j_call: TRBJ1-6
clone_size: .
cdr3_aa: CASSQDLGQETSPLHF
cdr3_nt: TGCGCCAGCAGCCAAGATTTGGGACAGGAGACTTCACCCCTCCACTTT

v_call: TRBV4-3
d_call: .
j_call: TRBJ2-6
clone_size: few
cdr3_aa: CASSQEAGSGANVLTF
cdr3_nt: TGCGCCAGCAGCCAAGAAGCGGGCTCTGGGGCCAACGTCCTGACTTTC

v_call: TRBV2
d_call: .
j_call: TRBJ2-1
clone_size: once
cdr3_aa: CASKEGGVDLGYNEQFF
cdr3_nt: TGTGCCAGCAAGGAGGGCGGGGTCGATTTGGGGTACAATGAGCAGTTCTTC

v_call: TRBV25-1
d_call: .
j_call: TRBJ1-1
clone_size: .
cdr3_aa: CASSGGGRNTEAFF
cdr3_nt: TGTGCCAGCAGTGGGGGAGGGCGGAACACTGAAGCTTTCTTT

v_call: TRBV6-1
d_call: .
j_call: TRBJ1-6
clone_size: .
cdr3_aa: CASSEGAGENSPLHF
cdr3_nt: TGTGCCAGCAGTGAAGGAGCAGGTGAGAATTCACCCCTCCACTTT

v_call: TRBV7-3
d_call: .
j_call: TRBJ2-7
clone_size: few
cdr3_aa: CASSLNPAGAYEQYF
cdr3_nt: TGTGCCAGCAGCTTAAATCCGGCAGGGGCCTACGAGCAGTACTTC

v_call: TRBV19
d_call: .
j_call: TRBJ2-7
clone_size: .
cdr3_aa: CASSISAGEQYF
cdr3_nt: TGTGCCAGTAGTATTTCTGCGGGCGAGCAGTACTTC

v_call: TRBV7-2
d_call: .
j_call: TRBJ1-4
clone_size: .
cdr3_aa: CASSKGQGFEKLFF
cdr3_nt: TGTGCCAGCAGCAAGGGGCAGGGGTTTGAAAAACTGTTTTTT

v_call: TRBV6-1
d_call: .
j_call: TRBJ2-1
clone_size: .
cdr3_aa: CASSEPPAGFSYNEQFF
cdr3_nt: TGTGCCAGCAGTGAACCTCCGGCCGGGTTCTCCTACAATGAGCAGTTCTTC

v_call: TRBV12-3/TRBV12-4
d_call: TRBD1
j_call: TRBJ1-1
clone_size: .
cdr3_aa: CASSYTGGSQAFF
cdr3_nt: TGTGCCAGCAGCTATACAGGGGGCTCACAAGCTTTCTTT

v_call: TRBV2
d_call: TRBD1
j_call: TRBJ1-6
clone_size: .
cdr3_aa: CASRSRQGSFLSPLHF
cdr3_nt: TGTGCCAGCAGGAGTCGACAGGGGTCCTTTTTGTCACCCCTCCACTTT

v_call: TRBV7-9
d_call: TRBD1
j_call: TRBJ1-2
clone_size: once
cdr3_aa: CASSPDRVNGYTF
cdr3_nt: TGTGCCAGCAGCCCGGACAGGGTAAATGGCTACACCTTC

v_call: TRBV3-1/TRBV3-2
d_call: .
j_call: TRBJ1-4
clone_size: medium-sized
cdr3_aa: CASSLTIRETEKLFF
cdr3_nt: TGTGCCAGCAGCCTCACTATCAGGGAAACGGAAAAACTGTTTTTT

v_call: TRBV10-1
d_call: .
j_call: TRBJ1-1
clone_size: .
cdr3_aa: CASSERRTGTEAFF
cdr3_nt: TGCGCCAGCAGTGAGCGAAGAACGGGGACTGAAGCTTTCTTT

v_call: TRBV6-1
d_call: TRBD2
j_call: TRBJ2-1
clone_size: .
cdr3_aa: CASSEGGRAKNEQFF
cdr3_nt: TGTGCCAGCAGTGAAGGCGGGAGGGCGAAGAATGAGCAGTTCTTC

v_call: TRBV7-2
d_call: TRBD1
j_call: TRBJ1-2
clone_size: large
cdr3_aa: CASSIGQVLGYTF
cdr3_nt: TGTGCCAGCAGCATAGGACAGGTCCTAGGCTACACCTTC